These 23 T cell receptor beta chains originate from one sample sequenced in a study of shared clonotypes between healthy human individuals. The table came from immunoSEQ multiplex PCR; TCRdb's copy has only in-frame clones and leaves some out. The data contain around 2.3 million clones, under 97% of them singletons. Sequencing input: naive CD4+ T cells sorted from blood. Subset reported: CD45RA+ positively selected. The receptors shown here come from a man between 18 and 29 years old in good health.

This clone turned up a few times. J is TRBJ1-2 and V is TRBV7-9; D gene ambiguous. Between the trimmed V and J ends, which lost 5 bases and 7 bases, there was a span of 11 bases. There are 12 residues in the CDR3. Germline assignment: CDR1 SEHNR and CDR2 FQNEAQ (reference sequence). The chain's CDR3 is CASSLDSTGYTF. In DNA, the CDR3 is TGTGCCAGCAGCCTCGATAGTACTGGCTACACCTTC.

The chain uses TRBV6-5 and TRBJ2-3, with D possibly being TRBD1 (6 bases). The CDR3 is 15 amino acids. V dropped 3 bases and J dropped 6 bases, with 16 bases sitting between them. In germline, CDR1 is MNHEY, CDR2 SVGAGI. The CDR3 spells CASSYQQGLMDTQYF. Here the CDR3 DNA reads TGTGCCAGCAGTTATCAGCAGGGGCTCATGGATACGCAGTATTTT.

DNA of the CDR3: TGTGCCAGCAGCCCCGGGAGAGGGGAGAACACCGGGGAGCTGTTTTTT. This translates into CASSPGRGENTGELFF. The chain employs TRBV5-4 and TRBJ2-2; possibly TRBD2 for D (6 bases). This CDR3 is built from 16 residues. Germline CDR1 SGHNT, CDR2 YYREEE (reference sequence). Trimming pared 4 bases from V and 1 base from J, leaving 14 bases between.

The CDR3 reads CASSLGGRALSNEQFF. The DNA of the CDR3 is TGTGCCAGCAGCCTAGGTGGGAGGGCCCTTAGTAATGAGCAGTTCTTC. The chain joins TRBV11-3 to TRBJ2-1, with 7 bases lining up with TRBD2. The germline V gene encodes CDR1 SGHNT and CDR2 YENEEA. The V segment lost 5 bases and the J segment 7 bases; nucleotides outside the gene matches: 14. The CDR3 extends over 16 amino acids.

The chain has TRBV5-4 and TRBJ2-3, with 10 bases identical to TRBD1. Germline V gene lookup returns CDR1 SGHNT and CDR2 YYREEE (reference sequence). Trimming at V came to 4 bases and at J to 0 bases, leaving 2 bases not matched to a gene. This CDR3 is built from 15 residues. CDR3 protein: CASSGDRGSTDTQYF. CDR3 DNA: TGTGCCAGCAGCGGGGACAGGGGTAGCACAGATACGCAGTATTTT. The full variable domain, with the rest looked up from reference TRBV5-4 and TRBJ2-3, is ETGVTQSPTHLIKTRGQQVTLRCSSQSGHNTVSWYQQALGQGPQFIFQYYREEENGRGNFPPRFSGLQFPNYSSELNVNALELDDSALYLCASSGDRGSTDTQYFGPGTRLTVL.

Comment on this clone: This CDR3 is also generated by other DNA sequences in the sample. The chain carries TRBV10-3 and TRBJ1-2; 8 bases agree with TRBD1. The CDR3 is made up of 13 amino acids. V shed 3 bases, J shed 4 bases, and the junction held 1 base outside the gene matches. Germline V gene sequence: CDR1 ENHRY, CDR2 SYGVKD. The DNA for the CDR3 is TGTGCCATCAGTGAAGGGACAGGCTATGGCTACACCTTC. Its translation is CAISEGTGYGYTF.

This chain joins TRBV6-5 and TRBJ1-2, with 7 bases that match TRBD1. The V gene's germline CDR1 is MNHEY and CDR2 SVGAGI. The CDR3 totals 15 residues. J lost 2 bases, V lost 1 base, and 4 bases had no gene match. The CDR3 DNA is TGTGCCAGCAGTTACTACCCAGGGGGGAACTATGGCTACACCTTC. It yields the protein CASSYYPGGNYGYTF.

This clone was detected once. The rearrangement uses TRBV10-2 and TRBJ2-1, with 9 bases aligning to TRBD2. Germline V gene sequence: CDR1 WSHSY, CDR2 SAAADI. V dropped 6 bases and J dropped 6; count of bases not matched to a gene: 3. This CDR3 has 13 residues. CDR3 DNA: TGCGCCAGCAGGGTGACTAGCGGCAATGAGCAGTTCTTC. Protein product: CASRVTSGNEQFF.

A single count supports this clone. The chain joins TRBV5-6 to TRBJ2-2; 7 positions match TRBD1. From germline, CDR1 is SGHDT and CDR2 YYEEEE. This CDR3 contains 15 residues. Trimming cost V 2 bases and J 5 bases; bases outside gene matches: 6. The DNA of the CDR3 is TGTGCCAGCAGCTTCGACAGGGTGGGGACCGGGGAGCTGTTTTTT. It yields the protein CASSFDRVGTGELFF.

The genes are TRBV5-6 and TRBJ1-4; 8 bases align to TRBD1. The CDR3 spans 14 residues. The J segment lost 8 bases and the V segment lost 1 base, leaving 4 bases of the junction unmatched. From germline, CDR1 is SGHDT and CDR2 YYEEEE. The CDR3 loop reads CASSLLTGDEKLFF. The DNA of the CDR3 is TGTGCCAGCAGCTTGTTGACAGGGGACGAAAAACTGTTTTTT.

The V gene is TRBV5-1, the J gene TRBJ2-7, with 10 nucleotides matching TRBD2. This CDR3 spans 14 amino acids. CDR1 is SGHRS, CDR2 YFSETQ, per germline. The ends lost 5 bases at V and 3 bases at J; junction bases unmatched: 5. The CDR3 nucleotides are TGCGCCAGCAGGGATACTAGCGGGGACTACGAGCAGTACTTC. Protein sequence: CASRDTSGDYEQYF.

V and J are TRBV2 and TRBJ2-6; no clear D gene. Germline CDR1 and CDR2: SNHLY and FYNNEI. V lost 5 bases to trimming and J lost 0 bases, with 11 bases between them. This CDR3 contains 16 residues. CDR3 sequence reads: CASSKGMSSGANVLTF. CDR3 in DNA: TGTGCCAGCAGTAAGGGTATGAGCTCTGGGGCCAACGTCCTGACTTTC.

This sequence joins TRBV19 and TRBJ1-5; D call uncertain. CDR3 length equals 13 residues. Trimming shortened V by 4 bases and J by 4 bases, and 8 bases separated the two germline ends. Germline values: CDR1 LNHDA, CDR2 SQIVND (reference sequence). The CDR3 protein is CASSTGLNQPQHF. Here the CDR3 DNA reads TGTGCCAGTAGTACAGGTTTAAATCAGCCCCAGCATTTT.

J is TRBJ2-2 and V is TRBV6-1; 7 bases line up with TRBD1. The CDR3 sequence is 14 residues long. Germline-derived CDR1 and CDR2 are MNHNS and SASEGT. The trim removed 11 bases at V and 0 bases at J, leaving 6 bases unmatched. The CDR3 DNA is TGTGCCGGGCGACAGGGCACGAACACCGGGGAGCTGTTTTTT. Residues: CAGRQGTNTGELFF.

The chain is built from TRBV7-9 and TRBJ2-5; 14 positions agree with TRBD2. The length of the CDR3 is 17 residues. The junction had 5 bases not matched to a gene; V was cut back by 1 base and J by 4 bases. CDR1 is SEHNR, CDR2 FQNEAQ, per germline (reference sequence). CDR3 sequence: CASSLGTSGRIRETQYF. Written as DNA, the CDR3 is TGTGCCAGCAGCTTAGGGACTAGCGGGAGGATAAGAGAGACCCAGTACTTC.

The V gene is TRBV5-1, the J gene TRBJ2-7; D unclear. CDR1 is SGHRS and CDR2 is YFSETQ in the germline V gene. CDR3 length equals 12 residues. V was clipped by 6 bases and J by 0 bases, with 7 bases between them. The CDR3 DNA reads TGCGCCAGCAAATCCGACTCCTACGAGCAGTACTTC. Residues: CASKSDSYEQYF.

V usage is TRBV20-1 and J usage is TRBJ2-1; no clear D. V shed 6 bases and J shed 15 bases, with 18 bases lying between them. The CDR3 runs to 11 residues. Germline V CDR1 and CDR2: DFQATT, SNEGSKA (reference sequence). CDR3 residues: CSAKGPIGLFF. The DNA of the CDR3 is TGCAGTGCAAAGGGCCCAATCGGGCTGTTCTTC.

The CDR3 is CASSLTGTGYQPQHF. In nucleotides, the CDR3 is TGTGCCAGCAGCTTAACCGGGACAGGGTATCAGCCCCAGCATTTT. The chain joins TRBV11-2 to TRBJ1-5; 9 bases are shared with TRBD1. J was trimmed by 5 bases and V by 2 bases; bases with no gene match: 4. The CDR3 contains 15 residues. The germline V gene has CDR1 SGHAT and CDR2 FQNNGV.

This chain links TRBV29-1 with TRBJ2-1; TRBD2 aligns across 13 bases. Trimming took 3 bases from V and 9 from J; bases not matched to a gene: 5. This CDR3 region has 14 residues. CDR1 SQVTM and CDR2 ANQGSEA come from the germline V gene. The CDR3 is CSVDILAGGGEQFF. CDR3 coding DNA: TGCAGCGTTGATATACTAGCGGGAGGGGGTGAGCAGTTCTTC.

The V call is TRBV29-1, the J call TRBJ2-2, with a tentative D call TRBD2 (5 bases). V shed 8 bases and J shed 4 bases, with 17 bases lying between them. Germline loops: CDR1 SQVTM, CDR2 ANQGSEA. The CDR3 has 14 amino acids. The CDR3 region has the DNA TGCAGCACTAGAGGGTCGACATCCACCGGGGAGCTGTTTTTT. Amino acid sequence: CSTRGSTSTGELFF.

For this clone: The junction departs from germline at one end; a sequencing error may be responsible. J is TRBJ2-2 and V is TRBV9, with D tentatively TRBD1 (6 bases). From germline, CDR1 is SGDLS and CDR2 YYNGEE. The CDR3 covers 14 residues. CDR3 DNA sequence: TGTGCCAGCAGCGTACAGGGGAACCCCGGGGAGCTGTTTTTT. It yields the protein CASSVQGNPGELFF. The full variable domain, with the rest looked up from reference TRBV9 and TRBJ2-2, is DSGVTQTPKHLITATGQRVTLRCSPRSGDLSVYWYQQSLDQGLQFLIQYYNGEERAKGNILERFSAQQFPDLHSELNLSSLELGDSALYFCASSVQGNPGELFFGEGSRLTVL.

This chain uses TRBV30 with TRBJ1-1, with a tentative D call TRBD1 (6 bases). In germline, CDR1 is GTSNPN, CDR2 SVGIG (reference sequence). V lost 5 bases and J lost 0, with 7 bases in between. The CDR3 covers 12 residues. The CDR3: CAWGQMNTEAFF. CDR3 sequence (DNA): TGTGCCTGGGGACAGATGAACACTGAAGCTTTCTTT.

This clone was recorded a few times. The chain employs TRBV10-3 and TRBJ1-6; D not certain. Germline V lookup: CDR1 ENHRY, CDR2 SYGVKD. V shed 10 bases and J shed 7 bases, with 14 bases lying between them. This CDR3 region has 13 residues. Here the CDR3 reads CATLSPGNSPLHF. CDR3 sequence (DNA): TGTGCCACCCTTTCCCCGGGAAATTCACCCCTCCACTTT.